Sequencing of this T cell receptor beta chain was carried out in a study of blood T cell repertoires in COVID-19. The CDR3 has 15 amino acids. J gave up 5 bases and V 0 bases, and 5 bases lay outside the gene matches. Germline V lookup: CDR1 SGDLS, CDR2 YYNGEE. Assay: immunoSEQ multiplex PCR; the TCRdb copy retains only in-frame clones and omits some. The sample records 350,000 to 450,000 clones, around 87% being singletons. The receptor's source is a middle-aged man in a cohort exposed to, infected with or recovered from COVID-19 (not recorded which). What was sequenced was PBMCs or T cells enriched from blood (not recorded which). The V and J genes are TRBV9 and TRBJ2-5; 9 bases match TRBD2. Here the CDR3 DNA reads TGTGCCAGCAGCGTAGAGGGACTAGCTTCCGAGACCCAGTACTTC. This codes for CASSVEGLASETQYF.